This note documents a single TCR beta chain sequence. Its antigen remains unknown. This sample is part of a study of CD8+CD57+ T cells in acquired aplastic anemia. Study at large: DNA from sorted CD4+ and CD8+ cells averaged about 3.2 ug. Notes on the study in general: Patients shared 25 to 35 CD8+ CDR3 sequences with controls.

The V gene's germline CDR1 is KGHDR and CDR2 SFDVKD. CDR3 length: 15 amino acids. The ends lost 2 bases at V and 2 bases at J; junction bases unmatched: 3. Whoever was chosen for sequencing had shown CD8+CD57+ cell expansion by flow cytometry. Severe acquired aplastic anemia affected all patients. It was genomic DNA that served as the template for profiling TCR beta VDJ and CDR3. TCRdb re-analysed the reads in MiXCR, keeping a single row per CDR3 protein. The table lists around 250,000 distinct CDR3 sequences, approximately 86% of them singletons, with roughly two fifths in the top ten. The receptor was isolated from a human donor with aplastic anemia. Input material: sorted CD4+, CD8+, or CD8+CD57+ T cells (not recorded which) from PBMCs. The J gene is TRBJ2-3, the V gene TRBV24-1, with TRBD2 identical over 7 bases. CDR3 sequence reads: CATSDSSGVTDTQYF. CDR3 sequence (DNA): TGTGCCACCAGTGATTCGAGCGGGGTCACAGATACGCAGTATTTT.